This T cell receptor beta chain comes out of a study of blood T cells in healthy people across ages. Notes on the study in general: Both higher diversity and more naive CD4+ cells marked long-lived donors when set against aged donors.

As for this clonotype: The antigen remains unidentified.

Primed by a sample-barcoded 5' primer and a J-beta primer mix, a second PCR proceeded for 7 to 11 cycles. Individual samples furnished no less than 2.5 million CDR3-containing paired-end reads apiece. TCRdb redid the calling of the 5' RACE reads with MiXCR, one entry per CDR3 protein. The sample has about a million distinct CDR3 sequences, just over 50% seen once; the top ten hold over 20%. Trimming took off 4 bases at V and 6 bases at J, with 10 bases between the two ends. CDR1 and CDR2 from the germline V gene are GTSNPN and SVGIG (reference sequence). The CDR3 contains 12 residues. J is TRBJ2-1 and V is TRBV30, with D perhaps matching TRBD1 (5 bases). The clonotype comes from a woman aged 60-75 years in good health. Sequences were obtained from blood. DNA for the CDR3: TGTGCCTGGACAGGGTGGAGCAATGAGCAGTTCTTC. Translating it yields CAWTGWSNEQFF. Based on the CDR3 plus reference TRBV30 and TRBJ2-1, the full variable domain is SQTIHQWPATLVQPVGSPLSLECTVEGTSNPNLYWYRQAAGRGLQLLFYSVGIGQISSEVPQNLSASRPQDRQFILSSKKLLLSDSGFYLCAWTGWSNEQFFGPGTRLTVL.